The sample holds many counts of the clone carrying this T cell receptor (beta chain). Time point defined: blood at routine non-recurrence follow-up after resection. Material for sequencing was whole RNA from tumor, nontumor lung or frozen PBMC, left unsorted. The data belong to a study of spatial heterogeneity in lung cancer. Whole-study context: Follow-up PBMC samples were sequenced when available, at a median of roughly 25 months after resection.

TCRdb ran MiXCR on the 5' RACE reads and lists one entry per CDR3 protein. This sample carries roughly 70,000 distinct CDR3 sequences, roughly 8.9% of them seen once, and the ten largest clones take roughly 1.9%. V was shortened by 1 base and J by 5 bases, with 11 bases between the two germline ends. This CDR3 has 14 residues. Germline loops: CDR1 SGHAT, CDR2 FQNNGV. The rearrangement joins TRBV11-2 to TRBJ2-5; no reliable D call. The input for sequencing was PBMCs, taken at follow-up. The TCR was taken from a female donor with early-stage non-small cell lung cancer. For the CDR3, the DNA is TGTGCCAGCAGCTTAGCCCGTGTGATGGAGACCCAGTACTTC. Protein product: CASSLARVMETQYF.